This T cell receptor (beta chain) comes out of a study of cytomegalovirus exposure and HLA in healthy donors. Regarding the study as a whole: The study designated over 150 TCR beta chains cytomegalovirus-associated.

For this clone: Its specificity is unknown.

Sequencing used immunoSEQ multiplex PCR; TCRdb keeps in-frame clones, though not all of them. Seen here are 65,000 to 90,000 clones, approximately 96% observed once, and the top ten hold approximately 3.5%. This sequence originates from a man aged 18 to 29 in good health and CMV-seronegative. Material for sequencing was PBMCs.

CDR3 DNA sequence: TGTGCCAGTAGTACGACGGGACAGCCTTTTTACGAGCAGTACTTC. Translating it yields CASSTTGQPFYEQYF. The chain uses TRBV19 and TRBJ2-7; 7 nucleotides align to TRBD1. V shed 4 bases and J 4 bases; nucleotides not matched to a gene: 10. The CDR3 has 15 residues. Germline V gene data show CDR1 as LNHDA and CDR2 as SQIVND (reference sequence).